This TCR beta chain is drawn from a study of PD-L1 blockade in urothelial cancer. Study-wide findings and caveats: Clones that were tumor-associated expanded more in the blood of durable-benefit patients at 3 weeks.

Method: immunoSEQ multiplex PCR; TCRdb's copy keeps in-frame clones and lacks some. The table lists some 42,000 clones, approximately 80% of them singletons. With respect to this clone: Its antigen remains unknown.

The TCR was taken from a man between 65 and 79 years old with urothelial cancer. The material was PBMCs, obtained around atezolizumab (anti-PD-L1) treatment.

For the CDR3, the DNA is TGTGCCAGCAGCTTAGAGGGACTAGCGGGAGAAGAGACCCAGTACTTC. Amino acids: CASSLEGLAGEETQYF. This chain links TRBV7-9 with TRBJ2-5; 14 nucleotides match TRBD2. Germline CDR1 SEHNR, CDR2 FQNEAQ (reference sequence). The ends lost 1 base at V and 3 bases at J; junction bases unmatched: 1. This CDR3 is built from 16 residues.